What follows are 2 T cell receptor beta chains derived from one specimen sequenced in a study of spatial heterogeneity in lung cancer. TCRdb re-called the 5' RACE reads through MiXCR, storing one row per CDR3 protein. The data show a few thousand distinct CDR3 sequences, with 4.8% seen just once and approximately 23% held by the top ten. Documented time point: sample taken at primary tumor resection. These receptors' targets are unknown. Study-wide points: Mutation counts in tumors were tracked by counts of expanded intratumoral alpha and beta TCRs.

This sample comprised lung tumor tissue, obtained at surgery. These receptor sequences come from a male donor with early-stage non-small cell lung cancer.

This clonotype was seen repeatedly, ten times or more. A library made for alpha chains picked up this beta chain off target, so its size means little. The gene calls are TRBV7-9 and TRBJ2-1; 10 bases match TRBD2. The CDR3 runs to 18 residues. Germline V gives CDR1 SEHNR, CDR2 FQNEAQ (reference sequence). The ends lost 4 bases at V and 6 bases at J; junction bases unmatched: 15. The CDR3 nucleotides are TGTGCCAGCAGCTCGTCGGCGGTGGCTAGCGGGAGAAGCAATGAGCAGTTCTTC. Protein product: CASSSSAVASGRSNEQFF.

This clonotype ranks as medium-sized. With the library built for alpha chains, this beta chain is off target and its frequency is not meaningful. The chain is built from TRBV20-1 and TRBJ2-2; no reliable D call. Trimming took off 0 bases at V and 6 bases at J, with 8 bases between the two ends. The CDR3 totals 13 residues. Germline values: CDR1 DFQATT, CDR2 SNEGSKA (reference sequence). In DNA form, the CDR3 reads TGCAGTGCTAGAGATGGAGCTGCCGGGGAGCTGTTTTTT. Encoded protein: CSARDGAAGELFF.